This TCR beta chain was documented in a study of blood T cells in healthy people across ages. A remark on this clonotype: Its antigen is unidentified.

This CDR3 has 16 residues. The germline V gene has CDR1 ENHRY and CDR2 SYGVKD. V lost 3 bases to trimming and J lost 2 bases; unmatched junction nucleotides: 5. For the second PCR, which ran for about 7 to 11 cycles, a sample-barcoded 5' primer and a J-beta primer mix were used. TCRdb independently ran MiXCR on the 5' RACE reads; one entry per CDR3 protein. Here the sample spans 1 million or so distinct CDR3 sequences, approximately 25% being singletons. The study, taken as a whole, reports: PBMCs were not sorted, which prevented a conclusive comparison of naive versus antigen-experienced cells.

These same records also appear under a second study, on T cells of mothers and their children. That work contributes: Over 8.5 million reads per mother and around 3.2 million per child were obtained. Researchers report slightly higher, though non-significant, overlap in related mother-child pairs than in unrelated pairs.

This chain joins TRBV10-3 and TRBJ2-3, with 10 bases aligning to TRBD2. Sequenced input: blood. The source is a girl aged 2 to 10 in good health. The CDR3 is CAISEASGGVTDTQYF. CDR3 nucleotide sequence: TGTGCCATCAGTGAAGCGAGCGGGGGGGTCACAGATACGCAGTATTTT.